This passage covers 2 T cell receptor beta chains from one sample sequenced in a study of PD-L1 blockade in urothelial cancer. The data were produced by immunoSEQ multiplex PCR, yet TCRdb's version contains in-frame clones alone and is incomplete. The sample records around 45,000 clones, roughly 91% being singletons. The sample consisted of PBMCs, taken around atezolizumab (anti-PD-L1) treatment. The source of these receptors is an older woman with urothelial cancer.

This chain joins TRBV11-3 and TRBJ2-2; 8 nucleotides match TRBD1. Per the germline V gene, CDR1 is SGHNT and CDR2 is YENEEA. Trimming at V came to 5 bases and at J to 6 bases, leaving 11 bases not matched to a gene. The CDR3 covers 16 residues. CDR3 sequence: CASSPRGTGPPGELFF. CDR3 DNA sequence: TGTGCCAGCAGCCCCCGTGGGACAGGCCCCCCCGGGGAGCTGTTTTTT.

The rearrangement links TRBV5-4 to TRBJ2-7, with 10 bases lining up with TRBD2. V dropped 5 bases and J dropped 3; count of bases not matched to a gene: 2. This CDR3 has 13 residues. The germline gives CDR1 SGHNT, CDR2 YYREEE (reference sequence). For the CDR3, the DNA is TGTGCCAGCAGGCTAGCGGGAGTCTACGAGCAGTACTTC. It yields the protein CASRLAGVYEQYF. Full variable domain (rest looked up from reference TRBV5-4 and TRBJ2-7): ETGVTQSPTHLIKTRGQQVTLRCSSQSGHNTVSWYQQALGQGPQFIFQYYREEENGRGNFPPRFSGLQFPNYSSELNVNALELDDSALYLCASRLAGVYEQYFGPGTRLTVT.